A selection of T cell receptor beta chains follows, all from one sample in a study of cytomegalovirus exposure and HLA in healthy donors. Some clones are missing from TCRdb's copy, which holds only in-frame ones; the method was immunoSEQ multiplex PCR. The table gives some 110,000 clones; the top ten clones make up 6.8% of it. Sequencing input: PBMCs. All receptors come from a man aged 40-49 years in good health and CMV-seropositive. Each CDR3 is given with its conserved first and last residue. The D gene is left open where the match is weak. Rows may omit the clone size; those that give it use once, few, many or a size class.

j_call d_call v_call clone_size cdr3_length cdr3_nt cdr3_aa
TRBJ2-7 NA TRBV7-8 NA 15 TGTGCCAGCAGCCTAGGGGACTTTCCGCCCTACGAGCAGTACTTC CASSLGDFPPYEQYF
TRBJ1-5 TRBD1 TRBV19 NA 14 TGTGCCACTAAAACAGGGGGGACCAATCAGCCCCAGCATTTT CATKTGGTNQPQHF
TRBJ2-1 TRBD2 TRBV6-5 NA 14 TGTGCCAGCAGGCGACTAGCGGGAGAGGGTGAGCAGTTCTTC CASRRLAGEGEQFF
TRBJ2-1 TRBD2 TRBV28 NA 15 TGTGCCAGCAGTTTACAGGGAGGGATACACAATGAGCAGTTCTTC CASSLQGGIHNEQFF
TRBJ1-1 TRBD1 TRBV18 NA 14 TGTGCCAGCTCACCAAGTCCCGGGACAGGGAAAGCTTTCTTT CASSPSPGTGKAFF
TRBJ2-1 NA TRBV9 NA 16 TGTGCCAGCAGCGCCCGGACTTTCCCCTCCTACAATGAGCAGTTCTTC CASSARTFPSYNEQFF
TRBJ2-2 NA TRBV5-4 NA 16 TGTGCCAGCAGCTTGGCTGGGAGCGGTACCACCGGGGAGCTGTTTTTT CASSLAGSGTTGELFF
TRBJ2-2 NA TRBV7-2 NA 17 TGTGCCAGCAGCTTCTCTTTCCGGGACACGAACACCGGGGAGCTGTTTTTT CASSFSFRDTNTGELFF
TRBJ1-1 TRBD1 TRBV7-9 NA 14 TGTGCCAGCGTCTCGACAGGGGGTGACACTGAAGCTTTCTTT CASVSTGGDTEAFF
TRBJ2-2 NA TRBV10-3 medium-sized 14 TGTGCCACGAGGGACTTCCAGAACACCGGGGAGCTGTTTTTT CATRDFQNTGELFF
TRBJ1-4 NA TRBV7-9 NA 17 TGTGCCAGCAGCTTAGCAGCAGGGTCTGCAACTAATGAAAAACTGTTTTTT CASSLAAGSATNEKLFF
TRBJ2-7 NA TRBV19 NA 15 TGTGCCAGTAAAGCGACTGGAGGGTGGTACGGGGAGCAGTACTTC CASKATGGWYGEQYF
TRBJ2-5 NA TRBV9 NA 14 TGTGCCAGCAGCGTAGGTTCAGTACAAGAGACCCAGTACTTC CASSVGSVQETQYF
TRBJ1-1 TRBD1 TRBV6-1 NA 15 TGTGCCAGCAGTCTGAGACAGGGGGCGCGGGTTGAAGCTTTCTTT CASSLRQGARVEAFF
TRBJ2-3 TRBD2 TRBV10-3 NA 14 TGTGCCATCAGGGAGCGGGAGCTAACAGATACGCAGTATTTT CAIRERELTDTQYF
TRBJ2-1 TRBD1 TRBV11-2 NA 16 TGTGCCAGCAGCGTATGGACAGGCGGGTCCTACAATGAGCAGTTCTTC CASSVWTGGSYNEQFF
TRBJ2-1 NA TRBV7-6 NA 13 TGTGCCAGCAGCTTAGACGAGGAGACTGAGCAGTTCTTC CASSLDEETEQFF
TRBJ2-5 TRBD2 TRBV13 NA 16 TGTGCCAGCAGTGTCGACAGCGGGAGCGGGGGGGAGACCCAGTACTTC CASSVDSGSGGETQYF
TRBJ1-2 TRBD1 TRBV10-3 NA 15 TGTGCCATCAGTGAGTCGAACAGGGGAGACTATGGCTACACCTTC CAISESNRGDYGYTF
TRBJ2-7 NA TRBV14 NA 13 TGTGCCAGCAGCCGGGAGAGTAGCGACGAGCAGTACTTC CASSRESSDEQYF
TRBJ2-1 TRBD2 TRBV7-7 NA 16 TGTGCCAGCAGCTTAGACGGACTAGTAGGTTACAATGAGCAGTTCTTC CASSLDGLVGYNEQFF
TRBJ1-5 TRBD1 TRBV6-1 NA 15 TGTGCCAGCGGACAGGGCTCTACACCGAATCAGCCCCAGCATTTT CASGQGSTPNQPQHF
TRBJ1-5 TRBD1 TRBV19 NA 15 TGTGCCAGTAGCACGACAGGGCAGGGGAATCAGCCCCAGCATTTT CASSTTGQGNQPQHF
TRBJ2-2 TRBD2 TRBV9 NA 17 TGTGCCAGCAGCGTAGGTCCCGCGGGAGCGAACACCGGGGAGCTGTTTTTT CASSVGPAGANTGELFF
TRBJ2-1 TRBD2 TRBV7-9 NA 15 TGTGCCAGCAGCTTAGAGGCGGGAGGGGACAATGAGCAGTTCTTC CASSLEAGGDNEQFF
TRBJ2-1 TRBD2 TRBV5-1 NA 15 TGCGCCAGCAGCATTAGCGGGACGACCTACAATGAGCAGTTCTTC CASSISGTTYNEQFF
TRBJ2-1 NA TRBV5-1 NA 15 TGCGCCAGCAGGGACGACAGGACTCCGGGCAATGAGCAGTTCTTC CASRDDRTPGNEQFF
TRBJ1-1 TRBD1 TRBV5-4 NA 15 TGTGCCAGCAGCCGTTCGACAGGGAAGAACACTGAAGCTTTCTTT CASSRSTGKNTEAFF
TRBJ2-1 TRBD1 TRBV19 NA 13 TGTGCCAGTACCGGACAGGGTTACAATGAGCAGTTCTTC CASTGQGYNEQFF
TRBJ2-3 NA TRBV7-3 NA 14 TGTGCCAGCAGCTTAGCTCCGGGACTAGATACGCAGTATTTT CASSLAPGLDTQYF
TRBJ2-3 TRBD2 TRBV27 NA 15 TGTGCCAGCAGTCGAAGACTAGCGGGGACAGATACGCAGTATTTT CASSRRLAGTDTQYF
TRBJ2-1 NA TRBV6-5 NA 16 TGTGCCAGCAGTTACTTTTCGGGGATCGGGCCTAATGAGCAGTTCTTC CASSYFSGIGPNEQFF
TRBJ2-5 NA TRBV23-1 NA 14 TGCGCCAGCAGTCAATCTGAGCGGTTGGGGACCCAGTACTTC CASSQSERLGTQYF
TRBJ1-1 NA TRBV30 NA 12 TGTGCCTGGAGTAGGCCAGCGCCTGGAGCTTTCTTT CAWSRPAPGAFF
TRBJ2-1 TRBD2 TRBV2 NA 17 TGTGCCAGCAGTGTCCGGGCTAGCGGGAGGGCCGGGGGTGAGCAGTTCTTC CASSVRASGRAGGEQFF
TRBJ2-2 NA TRBV29-1 NA 11 TGCAGCGTTGTGAGCACCGGGGAGCTGTTTTTT CSVVSTGELFF
TRBJ2-7 TRBD2 TRBV7-9 NA 16 TGTGCCAGCAGCTTGGTAGCGGGAGTTCTTGTCTACGAGCAGTACTTC CASSLVAGVLVYEQYF
TRBJ2-1 NA TRBV7-9 NA 16 TGTGCCAGCAGCTTATTATCTGGGGCGAGCTACAATGAGCAGTTCTTC CASSLLSGASYNEQFF
TRBJ2-1 TRBD2 TRBV9 NA 15 TGTGCCAGCAGCGATAGCGGGAGCACCTACAATGAGCAGTTCTTC CASSDSGSTYNEQFF
TRBJ1-3 NA TRBV18 NA 16 TGTGCCAGCTCACCAGCGGGATTTTCCTCTGGAAACACCATATATTTT CASSPAGFSSGNTIYF
TRBJ2-7 NA TRBV7-9 NA 14 TGTGCCAGCAGCCCCTCTAAAAGCCCCTACGAGCAGTACTTC CASSPSKSPYEQYF
TRBJ2-5 TRBD2 TRBV5-1 NA 18 TGCGCCAGCAGCTCCGGGGTTAGCGGGAGGGCCGGAATCGAGACCCAGTACTTC CASSSGVSGRAGIETQYF
TRBJ1-5 NA TRBV2 NA 17 TGTGCCAGCAGTGATTCAGCGGGCAGGCTTAACAATCAGCCCCAGCATTTT CASSDSAGRLNNQPQHF
TRBJ1-1 TRBD1 TRBV4-2 NA 13 TGTGCCAGCAAGACAGGGGTTAACACTGAAGCTTTCTTT CASKTGVNTEAFF
TRBJ2-7 TRBD2 TRBV10-3 NA 17 TGTGCCATCAGTACGGGACTAGCGGGAGGGAGAGCCTACGAGCAGTACTTC CAISTGLAGGRAYEQYF
TRBJ2-1 NA TRBV15 NA 17 TGTGCCACCAGCAGAGGTGCGACGAGCGGCCAGAACAATGAGCAGTTCTTC CATSRGATSGQNNEQFF
TRBJ2-5 TRBD1 TRBV28 NA 16 TGTGCCAGCAGTTTTTTCCGACAGGGTTTTGTGGAGACCCAGTACTTC CASSFFRQGFVETQYF
TRBJ1-1 NA TRBV28 NA 15 TGTGCCAGCAGTCGCACCACGGGTGGGAACACTGAAGCTTTCTTT CASSRTTGGNTEAFF
TRBJ1-1 TRBD1 TRBV6-5 NA 14 TGTGCCAGCAGCCTGGACAGGGGGGGAACTGAAGCTTTCTTT CASSLDRGGTEAFF
TRBJ1-2 NA TRBV6-1 NA 15 TGTGCCAGCAGTGAACTATCTGGCGGTGGCTATGGCTACACCTTC CASSELSGGGYGYTF
TRBJ2-1 TRBD2 TRBV7-2 NA 16 TGTGCCAGCATCCTTTCTGGCGGGAGGAGCTACAATGAGCAGTTCTTC CASILSGGRSYNEQFF
TRBJ2-1 TRBD1 TRBV10-3 NA 14 TGTGCCATCAGCGATCCCGGGACAGAAAATGAGCAGTTCTTC CAISDPGTENEQFF
TRBJ2-1 TRBD1 TRBV5-1 NA 14 TGCGCCAGCAGCCCGGGGGACAGGGTCGATGAGCAGTTCTTC CASSPGDRVDEQFF
TRBJ2-7 TRBD1 TRBV7-9 NA 14 TGTGCCAGCACCCGTTCGACAGGGTCCTACGAGCAGTACTTC CASTRSTGSYEQYF
TRBJ2-1 NA TRBV5-1 NA 22 TGCGCCAGCAGCTTGGGCTTTCTAATGGGACAAGTAAGCGAGGAACCCTACAATGAGCAGTTCTTC CASSLGFLMGQVSEEPYNEQFF
TRBJ1-1 NA TRBV4-2 NA 15 TGTGCCAGCAGCCACCTGACAGGAATGAACACTGAAGCTTTCTTT CASSHLTGMNTEAFF